This T cell receptor (beta chain) is drawn from a study of OX40 agonist ivuxolimab in advanced cancers. Turning to the overall study: The costimulatory receptor OX40 (CD134) was targeted by ivuxolimab, a fully human IgG2 agonistic monoclonal antibody. Intravenous ivuxolimab was administered to patients every 2 weeks at six dose levels: 0.01, 0.1, 0.3, 1.5, 3 and 10 mg/kg. Of the approximately 54 dose-escalation patients, hepatocellular carcinoma was present in approximately 20, melanoma in approximately 15, renal cell carcinoma in 9 and head and neck cancer in 9. A male proportion of 82.7% and a mean age of 60 years, ranging from roughly 20 to 80, were recorded for the dose-escalation cohort. Patients were allowed to have had prior anti-PD-1, anti-PD-L1 or anti-CTLA-4 therapy, and about 40% of the dose-escalation patients had been treated with checkpoint inhibitors. Three dose-escalation patients achieved partial responses, one with hepatocellular carcinoma and two with cutaneous melanoma. The purpose of peripheral TCRbeta sequencing was to test whether ivuxolimab changed TCR sequence diversity and led to clonal T-cell expansion. The monotherapy dose-escalation portion (N ≈ 52 patients) of the phase I ivuxolimab trial is reported in the paper.

Per the germline V gene (reference sequence), LNHDA is the CDR1 and SQIVND is the CDR2. V loses 5 bases of germline sequence and J loses 3 bases, and the interval between the two ends is 10 bases. The CDR3, from cysteine to phenylalanine, totals 14 residues. The DNA shown is the 42-base CDR3, in frame from base 1. The investigation overall reported the following: Partial responders in the 0.1-3.0 mg/kg groups had among the lowest normalized peripheral clonal expansion, especially among CD8+ T cells. At doses of 0.1 to 3.0 mg/kg, clonal expansion of both CD4+ and CD8+ T cells in blood was seen between baseline and week 6. Low levels of normalized T-cell clonal expansion were also seen in some patients who did not respond. After ivuxolimab, expanded clones were on average more numerous among CD8+ T cells than among CD4+ T cells. The antigen specificity of the clonally expanded peripheral T cells was not determined.

Patients with autoimmune disease history or receiving systemic immunosuppression were excluded from the trial. In every dose cohort, peripheral blood was drawn for TCR sequencing at baseline, cycle 4 day 1, and cycle 7 day 1. The samples were taken from a phase I, first-in-human, multicenter, open-label dose-escalation trial of ivuxolimab. Adults with locally advanced or metastatic melanoma, renal cell carcinoma, hepatocellular carcinoma or head and neck squamous cell carcinoma were enrolled in the trial. CD4+ and CD8+ T cells were sorted separately from peripheral blood before TCR sequencing. To sequence the TCRbeta CDR3 region, genomic DNA was isolated from the sorted cells. The immunoSEQ Assay was used to sequence the TCRbeta CDR3 regions. TCRdb's version of the immuneACCESS table is confined to in-frame rearrangements and falls short of the full clone set. An unresolved V gene accounts for under half of the shortfall where checked; the remainder is of unknown origin. The sample yields tens of thousands of clones; 89% were counted once. The ten largest account for around 0.34% of the sample.

This clone appeared a single time. Its antigen is currently not known. It has no much larger one-base neighbor in the sample; base qualities were not kept. This TCR was recovered from an adult with an advanced solid tumor such as melanoma, head and neck, liver or kidney cancer. This receptor chain uses TRBV19 and TRBJ1-4; the D gene lacks a confident call. This specimen was CD4+ or CD8+ T cells sorted from blood, taken in a trial of the OX40 agonist ivuxolimab. The DNA reads TGTGCCAGTAGTCCCGCGGCCCCTAATGAAAAACTGTTTTTT. Translated, this gives CASSPAAPNEKLFF.